This T cell receptor (beta chain) was documented in a study of cytomegalovirus exposure and HLA in healthy donors. This clone was counted only a few times. It was with 60 Vbeta and 13 Jbeta primers that the PCR ran. Sequenced by immunoSEQ multiplex PCR; TCRdb stores in-frame clones only, minus some. The sample lists 140,000 to 150,000 clones, more than 75% seen once, with around 3% in the top ten. The V end lost 8 bases, the J end lost 1 base, and 15 bases lay between the germline ends. CDR3 length: 14 amino acids. Germline CDR1 MNHNS, CDR2 SASEGT. What was sequenced was PBMCs. The receptor was isolated from a female donor in good health and CMV-seronegative. The chain recombines TRBV6-1 with TRBJ2-7; no clear D. CDR3 sequence: CASFTVGQSYEQYF. Here the CDR3 DNA reads TGTGCCAGCTTTACCGTGGGCCAGTCCTACGAGCAGTACTTC.